This T cell receptor beta chain was captured by sequencing in a study of blood T cell repertoires in COVID-19. Authors' processing steps: Reference gene primer amplification gave nucleated cell count estimates. Sequencing was performed with immunoSEQ multiplex PCR; in TCRdb, only in-frame clones are kept and a portion is missing. That table is the source of V, J and clone size, and D and trimming were worked out from the DNA. The sample consists of 200,000 to 300,000 clones, about 89% of them appearing once. This TCR came from a woman between 50 and 59 years old with acute or convalescent COVID-19. Sequencing was carried out using peripheral blood.

The CDR3 DNA reads TGTGCCACCAGTGCTGCTAGCGGGAGAGGGGGGGTCCAAGAGACCCAGTACTTC. Amino acid sequence: CATSAASGRGGVQETQYF. This sequence joins TRBV24-1 and TRBJ2-5; 10 bases align to TRBD2. V lost 5 bases to trimming and J lost 1 base; unmatched junction nucleotides: 12. This CDR3 contains 18 residues. Germline values: CDR1 KGHDR, CDR2 SFDVKD.